What follows describes a single T cell receptor beta chain. Prepared TCR beta cDNA libraries contained unique molecular identifiers. TCRdb recomputed calls from the PCR reads with MiXCR, one row per CDR3 protein. In the table there are about 820,000 distinct CDR3 sequences, approximately 53% of which are singletons. The sample belongs to a study of post-analysis software for immune sequencing data. The specimen sequenced was blood. This clonotype was obtained from a girl between 10 and 17 years old with multiple sclerosis.

The CDR3 sequence: CSASGTGGQPQHF. DNA for the CDR3: TGCAGCGCCTCCGGGACAGGGGGGCAGCCCCAGCATTTT. The V gene is TRBV29-1, the J gene TRBJ1-5, with 11 bases matching TRBD1. Germline-derived CDR1 and CDR2 are SQVTM and ANQGSEA. The CDR3 loop spans 13 amino acids. The J segment lost 7 bases and the V segment lost 7 bases, leaving 6 bases of the junction unmatched. Combining the CDR3 with reference TRBV29-1 and TRBJ1-5 gives the whole variable domain SAVISQKPSRDICQRGTSLTIQCQVDSQVTMMFWYRQQPGQSLTLIATANQGSEATYESGFVIDKFPISRPNLTFSTLTVSNMSPEDSSIYLCSASGTGGQPQHFGDGTRLSIL.